These T cell receptor beta chains were read from a single sample in a study of blood T cell repertoires in COVID-19. Clones were read by immunoSEQ multiplex PCR, and TCRdb kept only the in-frame ones, dropping some. The sample yields roughly 500,000 clones, roughly 88% seen once. Specimen: PBMCs or T cells enriched from blood (not recorded which). These receptors all stem from a woman aged 40 to 50 who had recovered from COVID-19. Both conserved end residues are trimmed from each CDR3.

TRBV6-5	11	TRBJ2-7	ASAVPRGYEQY
TRBV27	10	TRBJ2-7	ASRDSLYEQY
TRBV4-3	14	TRBJ2-5	ASSQANNWPGETQY
TRBV4-2	13	TRBJ1-1	ASSPQQGTNTEAF
TRBV27	13	TRBJ2-5	ASSSTGTAQETQY
TRBV5-1	14	TRBJ2-5	ASSSSPGQQQETQY
TRBV7-9	14	TRBJ2-1	ASSPEGLAGGHEQF
TRBV5-1	12	TRBJ2-3	ASSLTGSTDTQY
TRBV7-8	12	TRBJ1-2	ASSAGQGVYGYT
TRBV7-8	14	TRBJ2-5	ASSSYPQGEQETQY
TRBV6-5	13	TRBJ1-2	ASSTGGGDNYGYT
TRBV5-4	14	TRBJ2-3	ASSAGLAGATDTQY
TRBV30	14	TRBJ2-5	AWSAGLAGGQETQY
TRBV11-3	15	TRBJ2-7	ASSLGTSGRVRYEQY
TRBV20-1	11	TRBJ2-7	SASRGLTYEQY
TRBV5-5	14	TRBJ2-7	ASSTTTGSGPYEQY
TRBV18	11	TRBJ1-2	ASSPGQGSGYT
TRBV19	14	TRBJ1-5	ASSPPLGGWSQPQH
TRBV4-1	13	TRBJ1-2	ASSQQGGANYGYT
TRBV18	14	TRBJ1-1	ASSQGVPHQNTEAF
TRBV9	14	TRBJ2-1	ASSVGAGEAYNEQF
TRBV19	14	TRBJ2-3	ASSPLAGGLTDTQY
TRBV30	14	TRBJ2-6	AWSRLPDTGANVLT
TRBV7-8	12	TRBJ2-6	ASSFRFGANVLT
TRBV2	14	TRBJ2-2	ASSLHGQGISGELF
TRBV7-9	13	TRBJ2-3	ASSSWSSEEDTQY
TRBV4-3	15	TRBJ2-2	ASSQDRLRLLTGELF
TRBV5-1	14	TRBJ1-2	ASSSRPPIANYGYT
TRBV18	15	TRBJ2-3	ASSPSSGTAPTDTQY
TRBV27	18	TRBJ2-6	ASSLSFSTSGSSGANVLT
TRBV28	13	TRBJ2-1	ASRPGGSGGYEQF
TRBV6-5	13	TRBJ1-3	ASSYADRAGNTIY
TRBV7-9	12	TRBJ1-1	ASSPYRGNTEAF
TRBV7-2	11	TRBJ2-5	ASYQRGRETQY
TRBV12-5	13	TRBJ1-3	ASGGAAVSGNTIY
TRBV7-6	12	TRBJ1-2	ASSPRDRDYGYT
TRBV10-3	14	TRBJ1-2	AISATGGPGRDGYT
TRBV11-2	13	TRBJ1-4	ASSLVGAANEKLF
TRBV30	12	TRBJ1-1	AWSVGGSNTEAF
TRBV18	11	TRBJ1-5	ASSGGDNQPQH
TRBV29-1	11	TRBJ2-7	SVEVTDRYEQY
TRBV5-1	14	TRBJ1-1	ASSSFRTDLNTEAF
TRBV5-1	13	TRBJ1-2	ASSLAAGGSDGYT